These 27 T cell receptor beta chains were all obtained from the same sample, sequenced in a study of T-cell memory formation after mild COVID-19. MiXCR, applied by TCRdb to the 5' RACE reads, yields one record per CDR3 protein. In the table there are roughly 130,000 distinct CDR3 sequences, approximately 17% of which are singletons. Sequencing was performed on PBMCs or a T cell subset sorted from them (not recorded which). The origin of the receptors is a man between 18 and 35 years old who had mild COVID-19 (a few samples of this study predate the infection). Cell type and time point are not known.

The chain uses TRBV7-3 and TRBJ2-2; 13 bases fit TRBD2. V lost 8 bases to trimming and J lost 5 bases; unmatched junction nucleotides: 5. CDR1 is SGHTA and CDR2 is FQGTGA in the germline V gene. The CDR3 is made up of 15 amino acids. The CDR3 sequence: CASGGLAGVTGELFF. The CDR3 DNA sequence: TGTGCCAGCGGAGGACTAGCGGGGGTTACCGGGGAGCTGTTTTTT.

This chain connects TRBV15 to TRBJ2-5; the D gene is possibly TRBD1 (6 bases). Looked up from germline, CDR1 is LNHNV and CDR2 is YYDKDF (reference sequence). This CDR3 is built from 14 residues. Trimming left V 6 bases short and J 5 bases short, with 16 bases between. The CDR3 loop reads CATRRRAGVETQYF. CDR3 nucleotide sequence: TGTGCCACCAGGCGGAGAGCAGGGGTCGAGACCCAGTACTTC.

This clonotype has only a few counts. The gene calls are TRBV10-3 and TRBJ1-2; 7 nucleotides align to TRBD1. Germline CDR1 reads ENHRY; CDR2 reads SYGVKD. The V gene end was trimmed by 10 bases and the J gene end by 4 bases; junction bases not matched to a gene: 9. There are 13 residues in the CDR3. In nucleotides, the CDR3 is TGTGCCAGTGGGACAGAACAAGGCTATGGCTACACCTTC. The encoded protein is CASGTEQGYGYTF.

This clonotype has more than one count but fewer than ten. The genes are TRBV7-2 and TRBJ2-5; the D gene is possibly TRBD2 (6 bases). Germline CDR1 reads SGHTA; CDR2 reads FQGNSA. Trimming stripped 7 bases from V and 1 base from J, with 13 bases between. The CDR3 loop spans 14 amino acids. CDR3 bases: TGTGCCAGCAATGGGGGGAACCGCCAAGAGACCCAGTACTTC. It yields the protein CASNGGNRQETQYF.

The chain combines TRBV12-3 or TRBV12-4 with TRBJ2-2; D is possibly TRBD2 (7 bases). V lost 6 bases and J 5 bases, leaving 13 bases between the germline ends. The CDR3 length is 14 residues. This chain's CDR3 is CASRPGEGTGELFF. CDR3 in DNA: TGTGCCAGCAGGCCAGGGGAGGGGACCGGGGAGCTGTTTTTT.

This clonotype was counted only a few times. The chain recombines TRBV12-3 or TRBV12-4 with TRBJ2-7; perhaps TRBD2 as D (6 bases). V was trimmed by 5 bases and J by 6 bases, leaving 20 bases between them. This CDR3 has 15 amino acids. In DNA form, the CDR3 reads TGTGCCAGCAGTCCCATAACCCGGACTATTAGCGAGCAGTACTTC. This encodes CASSPITRTISEQYF.

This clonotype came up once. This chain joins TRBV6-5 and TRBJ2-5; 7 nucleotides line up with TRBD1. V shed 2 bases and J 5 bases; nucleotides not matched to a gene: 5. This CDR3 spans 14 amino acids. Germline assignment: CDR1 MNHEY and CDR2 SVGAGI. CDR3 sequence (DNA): TGTGCCAGCAGTTACGCACAGGGGCGGGAGACCCAGTACTTC. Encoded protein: CASSYAQGRETQYF.

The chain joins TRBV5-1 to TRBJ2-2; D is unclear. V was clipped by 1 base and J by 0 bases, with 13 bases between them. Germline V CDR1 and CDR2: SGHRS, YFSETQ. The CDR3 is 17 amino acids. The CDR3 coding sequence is TGCGCCAGCAGCTTGCGTAGCATAAAGGCGAACACCGGGGAGCTGTTTTTT. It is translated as CASSLRSIKANTGELFF. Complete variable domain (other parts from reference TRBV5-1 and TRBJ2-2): KAGVTQTPRYLIKTRGQQVTLSCSPISGHRSVSWYQQTPGQGLQFLFEYFSETQRNKGNFPGRFSGRQFSNSRSEMNVSTLELGDSALYLCASSLRSIKANTGELFFGEGSRLTVL.

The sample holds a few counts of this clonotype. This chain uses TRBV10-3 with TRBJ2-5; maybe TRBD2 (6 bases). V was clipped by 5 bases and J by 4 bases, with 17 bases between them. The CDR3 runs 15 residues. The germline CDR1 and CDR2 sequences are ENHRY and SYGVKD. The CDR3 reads CAISQPGTGGETQYF. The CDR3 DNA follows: TGTGCCATCAGTCAGCCCGGGACTGGCGGAGAGACCCAGTACTTC.

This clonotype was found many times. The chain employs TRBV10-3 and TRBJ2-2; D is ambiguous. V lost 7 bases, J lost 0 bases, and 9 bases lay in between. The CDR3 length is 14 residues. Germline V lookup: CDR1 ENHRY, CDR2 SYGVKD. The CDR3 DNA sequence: TGTGCCATCAACCTGACACCGAACACCGGGGAGCTGTTTTTT. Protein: CAINLTPNTGELFF.

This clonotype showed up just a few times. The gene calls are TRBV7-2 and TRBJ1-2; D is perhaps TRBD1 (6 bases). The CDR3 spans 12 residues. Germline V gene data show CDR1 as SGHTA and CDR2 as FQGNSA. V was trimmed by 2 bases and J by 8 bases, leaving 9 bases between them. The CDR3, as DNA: TGTGCCAGCAGCTTATATGGGGGCGGCTACACCTTC. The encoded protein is CASSLYGGGYTF.

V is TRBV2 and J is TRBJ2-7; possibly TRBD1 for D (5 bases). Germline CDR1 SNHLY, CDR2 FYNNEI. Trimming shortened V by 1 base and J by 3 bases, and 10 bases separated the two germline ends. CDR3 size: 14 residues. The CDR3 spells CASSEVVRDYEQYV. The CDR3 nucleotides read TGTGCCAGCAGTGAAGTTGTCAGGGACTACGAGCAGTACGTC.

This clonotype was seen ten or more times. CDR3 sequence: CSVDRHYQETQYF. The CDR3 DNA reads TGCAGCGTAGACAGGCACTACCAAGAGACCCAGTACTTC. The chain recombines TRBV29-1 with TRBJ2-5; tentatively, D is TRBD1 (6 bases). The CDR3 length is 13 residues. Trimming stripped 6 bases from V and 0 bases from J, with 11 bases between. CDR1 and CDR2 (germline): SQVTM, ANQGSEA.

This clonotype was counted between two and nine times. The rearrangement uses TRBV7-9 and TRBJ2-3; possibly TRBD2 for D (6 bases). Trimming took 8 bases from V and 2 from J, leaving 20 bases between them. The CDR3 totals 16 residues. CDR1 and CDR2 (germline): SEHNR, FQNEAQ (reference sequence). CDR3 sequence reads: CASGGPGRFDTDTQYF. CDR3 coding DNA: TGTGCCAGCGGCGGGCCAGGGAGGTTCGACACAGATACGCAGTATTTT.

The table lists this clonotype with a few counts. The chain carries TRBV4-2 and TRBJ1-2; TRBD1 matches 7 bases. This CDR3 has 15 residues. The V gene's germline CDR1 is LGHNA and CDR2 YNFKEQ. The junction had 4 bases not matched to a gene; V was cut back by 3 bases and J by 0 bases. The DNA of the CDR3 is TGTGCCAGCAGCCATACAGGGGAGGCTAACTATGGCTACACCTTC. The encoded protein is CASSHTGEANYGYTF.

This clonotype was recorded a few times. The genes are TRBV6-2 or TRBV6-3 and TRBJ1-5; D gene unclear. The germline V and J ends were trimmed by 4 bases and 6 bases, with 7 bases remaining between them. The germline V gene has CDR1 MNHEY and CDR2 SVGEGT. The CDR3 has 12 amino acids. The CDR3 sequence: CASSSGGQPQHF. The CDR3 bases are TGTGCCAGCAGTTCGGGAGGTCAGCCCCAGCATTTT.

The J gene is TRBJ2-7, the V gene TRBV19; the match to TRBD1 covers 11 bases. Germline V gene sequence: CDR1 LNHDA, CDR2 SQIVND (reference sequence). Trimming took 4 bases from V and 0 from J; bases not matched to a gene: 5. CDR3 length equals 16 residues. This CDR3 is CASSTRTGGSSYEQYF. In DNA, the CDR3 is TGTGCCAGTAGTACTCGGACAGGGGGCAGCTCCTACGAGCAGTACTTC.

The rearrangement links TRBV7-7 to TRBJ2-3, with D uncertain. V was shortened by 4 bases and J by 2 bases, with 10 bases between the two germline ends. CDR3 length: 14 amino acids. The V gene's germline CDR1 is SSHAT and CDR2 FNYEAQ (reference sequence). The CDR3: CASSSGLFTDTQYF. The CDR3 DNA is TGTGCCAGCAGCTCCGGCCTTTTCACAGATACGCAGTATTTT.

DNA for the CDR3: TGCGCCAGCAGCCCGCGGACGGGGCTAGCCAAAAACATTCAGTACTTC. Translation gives CASSPRTGLAKNIQYF. The V gene is TRBV5-1, the J gene TRBJ2-4, with D perhaps being TRBD1 or TRBD2 (5 bases each). The V and J ends lost 4 bases and 0 bases respectively, with 14 bases between them. The germline gives CDR1 SGHRS, CDR2 YFSETQ. CDR3 length equals 16 residues.

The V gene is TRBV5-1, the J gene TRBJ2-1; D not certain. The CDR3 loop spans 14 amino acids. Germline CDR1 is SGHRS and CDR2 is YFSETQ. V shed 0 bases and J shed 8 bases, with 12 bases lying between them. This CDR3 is CASSLAFWVDEQFF. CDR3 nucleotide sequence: TGCGCCAGCAGCTTGGCTTTTTGGGTGGATGAGCAGTTCTTC.

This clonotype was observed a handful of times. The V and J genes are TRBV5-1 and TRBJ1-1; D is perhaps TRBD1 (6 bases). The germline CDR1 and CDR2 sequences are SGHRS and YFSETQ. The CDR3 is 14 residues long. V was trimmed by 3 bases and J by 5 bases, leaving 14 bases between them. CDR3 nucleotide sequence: TGCGCCAGCAGCTCACAGGGTTATCGGACTGAAGCTTTCTTT. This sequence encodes CASSSQGYRTEAFF.

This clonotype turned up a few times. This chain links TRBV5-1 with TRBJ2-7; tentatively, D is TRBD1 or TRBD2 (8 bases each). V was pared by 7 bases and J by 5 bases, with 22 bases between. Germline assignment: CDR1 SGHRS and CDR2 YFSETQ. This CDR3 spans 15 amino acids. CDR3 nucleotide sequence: TGCGCCAGCTCTCAGGGGGCGAATAGCGGGGACGAGCAGTACTTC. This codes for CASSQGANSGDEQYF.

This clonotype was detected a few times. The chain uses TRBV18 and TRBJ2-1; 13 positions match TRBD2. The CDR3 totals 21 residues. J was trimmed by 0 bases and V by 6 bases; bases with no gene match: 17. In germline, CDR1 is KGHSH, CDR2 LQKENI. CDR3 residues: CASSPLPRLAGGPSSYNEQFF. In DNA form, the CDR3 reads TGTGCCAGCTCTCCCCTTCCCCGACTAGCGGGGGGACCCAGCTCCTACAATGAGCAGTTCTTC.

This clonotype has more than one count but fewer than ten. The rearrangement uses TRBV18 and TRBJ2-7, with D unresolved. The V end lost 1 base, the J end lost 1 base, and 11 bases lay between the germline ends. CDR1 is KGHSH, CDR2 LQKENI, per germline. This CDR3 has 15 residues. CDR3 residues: CASSPQLTGSYEQYF. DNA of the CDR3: TGTGCCAGCTCACCACAACTGACTGGGTCCTACGAGCAGTACTTC.

Here the CDR3 reads CASSQATQSYTF. Here the CDR3 DNA reads TGTGCCAGCAGCCAGGCCACCCAAAGCTACACCTTC. The chain combines TRBV3-1 with TRBJ1-2; no firm D call. CDR1 and CDR2 (germline): LGHDT, YNNKEL (reference sequence). The germline V and J ends were trimmed by 3 bases and 9 bases, with 11 bases remaining between them. The CDR3 runs to 12 residues.

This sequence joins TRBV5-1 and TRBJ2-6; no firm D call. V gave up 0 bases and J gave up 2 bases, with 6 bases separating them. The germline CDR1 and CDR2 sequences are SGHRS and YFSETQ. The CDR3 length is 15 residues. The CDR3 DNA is TGCGCCAGCAGCTTGGGAAGGACTGGGGCCAACGTCCTGACTTTC. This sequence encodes CASSLGRTGANVLTF.

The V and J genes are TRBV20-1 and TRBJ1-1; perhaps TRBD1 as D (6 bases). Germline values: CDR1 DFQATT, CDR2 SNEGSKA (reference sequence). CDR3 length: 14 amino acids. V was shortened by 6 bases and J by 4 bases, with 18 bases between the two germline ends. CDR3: CSAPVGGSGTEAFF. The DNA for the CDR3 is TGCAGTGCGCCGGTGGGGGGCTCGGGCACTGAAGCTTTCTTT.